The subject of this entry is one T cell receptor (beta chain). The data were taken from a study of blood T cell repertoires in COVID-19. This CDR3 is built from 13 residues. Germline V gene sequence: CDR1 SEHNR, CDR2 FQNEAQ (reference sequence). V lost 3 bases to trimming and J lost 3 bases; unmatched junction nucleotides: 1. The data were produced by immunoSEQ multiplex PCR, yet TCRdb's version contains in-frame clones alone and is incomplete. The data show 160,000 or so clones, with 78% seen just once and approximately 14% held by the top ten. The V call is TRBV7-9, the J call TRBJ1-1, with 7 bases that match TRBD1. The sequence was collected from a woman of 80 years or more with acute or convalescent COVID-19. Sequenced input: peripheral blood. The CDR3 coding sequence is TGTGCCAGCAGCTTTACAGGGGACACTGAAGCTTTCTTT. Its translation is CASSFTGDTEAFF.